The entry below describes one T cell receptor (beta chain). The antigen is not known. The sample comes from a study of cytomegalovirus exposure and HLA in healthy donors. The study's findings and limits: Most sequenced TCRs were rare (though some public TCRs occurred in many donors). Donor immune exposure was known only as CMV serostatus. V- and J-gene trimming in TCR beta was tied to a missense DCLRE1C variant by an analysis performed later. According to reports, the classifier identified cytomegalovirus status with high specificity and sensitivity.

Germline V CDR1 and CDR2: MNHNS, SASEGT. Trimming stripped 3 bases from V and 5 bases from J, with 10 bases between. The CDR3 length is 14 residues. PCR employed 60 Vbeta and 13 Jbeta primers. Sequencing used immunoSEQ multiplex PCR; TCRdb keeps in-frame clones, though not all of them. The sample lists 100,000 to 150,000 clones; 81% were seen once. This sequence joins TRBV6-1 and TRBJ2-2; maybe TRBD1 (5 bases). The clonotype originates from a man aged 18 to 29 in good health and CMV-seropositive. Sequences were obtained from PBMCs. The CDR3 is CASSDRVETGELFF. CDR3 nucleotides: TGTGCCAGCAGTGACAGGGTGGAGACCGGGGAGCTGTTTTTT.